The next 11 T cell receptor beta chains were all read from a single sample in a study of OX40 agonist ivuxolimab in advanced cancers. Preparation of the library involved the immunoSEQ multiplex PCR assay. TCRdb stores this immuneACCESS table with in-frame sequences only. Part of the clones is absent; in the studies checked, under half of the shortfall reflects unresolved V genes, and no reason is known for the rest. The sample profile shows tens of thousands of clones; more than 75% of them were found once. Together, the top ten hold around 5.1% of the sample. The material sequenced was CD4+ or CD8+ T cells sorted from blood, taken in a trial of the OX40 agonist ivuxolimab. These receptors were taken from an adult with an advanced solid tumor such as melanoma, head and neck, liver or kidney cancer.

The chain uses TRBV2 and TRBJ1-3; D is perhaps TRBD1 (6 bases). This CDR3 region has 13 residues. CDR1 is SNHLY, CDR2 FYNNEI, per germline. Trimming left V 4 bases short and J 11 bases short, with 15 bases between. This chain's CDR3 is CASSVGQISAIYF. The CDR3 coding sequence is TGTGCCAGCAGTGTTGGACAGATTTCGGCCATATATTTT.

CDR3 loop: CASSQQGYGYTF. CDR3 DNA: TGCGCCAGCAGCCAGCAGGGGTATGGCTACACCTTC. This rearrangement joins TRBV5-1 to TRBJ1-2; a weak D match, TRBD1 (6 bases). The CDR3 has 12 amino acids. The germline V gene encodes CDR1 SGHRS and CDR2 YFSETQ. V shed 4 bases and J shed 5 bases, with 9 bases lying between them.

The chain employs TRBV4-1 and TRBJ2-1; 9 positions match TRBD1. The length of the CDR3 is 15 residues. The ends lost 4 bases at V and 5 bases at J; junction bases unmatched: 6. The germline gives CDR1 MGHRA, CDR2 YSYEKL. Written as DNA, the CDR3 is TGCGCCAGCAGCCCAGGACAGGGGCCCCACAATGAGCAGTTCTTC. Amino acid sequence: CASSPGQGPHNEQFF.

V gene TRBV5-1 combines with J gene TRBJ2-5; TRBD1 matches at 9 bases. V shed 4 bases, J shed 0 bases, and the junction held 7 bases outside the gene matches. CDR3 size: 16 residues. Germline-derived CDR1 and CDR2 are SGHRS and YFSETQ. CDR3: CASSPGTGSHQETQYF. The CDR3 DNA reads as TGCGCCAGCAGCCCCGGGACAGGGAGCCACCAAGAGACCCAGTACTTC. Variable domain in full (rest from reference TRBV5-1 and TRBJ2-5): KAGVTQTPRYLIKTRGQQVTLSCSPISGHRSVSWYQQTPGQGLQFLFEYFSETQRNKGNFPGRFSGRQFSNSRSEMNVSTLELGDSALYLCASSPGTGSHQETQYFGPGTRLLVL.

This clone was counted only a few times. This chain's CDR3 is CASSPGYAYNEQFF. DNA for the CDR3: TGTGCCAGCAGCCCGGGGTACGCCTACAATGAGCAGTTCTTC. V gene TRBV7-2 combines with J gene TRBJ2-1; TRBD2 is a possible D gene (5 bases). Trimming left V 5 bases short and J 2 bases short, with 10 bases between. The CDR3 covers 14 residues. Per germline, CDR1 SGHTA and CDR2 FQGNSA.

J is TRBJ2-3 and V is TRBV28, with TRBD2 matching 7 bases. This CDR3 spans 15 amino acids. V shed 4 bases, J shed 0 bases, and the junction held 4 bases outside the gene matches. Germline values: CDR1 MDHEN, CDR2 SYDVKM. The CDR3 nucleotides are TGTGCCAGCAGTTACGGGGGGTCAAGCACAGATACGCAGTATTTT. It codes for CASSYGGSSTDTQYF.

This chain joins TRBV5-1 and TRBJ2-3, with a possible D match to TRBD1 (5 bases). The ends were cut back, 0 bases at V and 2 bases at J, with 10 bases in the middle. Germline V CDR1 and CDR2: SGHRS, YFSETQ. The CDR3 covers 15 residues. CDR3 in amino acids: CASSLGGRNTDTQYF. Written as DNA, the CDR3 is TGCGCCAGCAGCTTGGGGGGCAGGAACACAGATACGCAGTATTTT.

The chain carries TRBV14 and TRBJ2-5; TRBD2 is a possible D gene (5 bases). V was pared by 0 bases and J by 0 bases, with 17 bases between. The CDR3 is made up of 18 amino acids. Germline CDR1 and CDR2: SGHDN and FVKESK. The CDR3 coding sequence is TGTGCCAGCAGCCAAGACATGGCAGGAGGCAATTACCAAGAGACCCAGTACTTC. This translates into CASSQDMAGGNYQETQYF.

This clone was found once. The chain couples TRBV19 to TRBJ2-7; TRBD1 aligns across 7 bases. V was clipped by 8 bases and J by 3 bases; unmatched bases: 10. The CDR3 runs to 14 residues. Germline CDR1 is LNHDA and CDR2 is SQIVND (reference sequence). The CDR3 DNA follows: TGTGCCAGTGGCCGGGACAGTACTAACTACGAGCAGTACTTC. As protein: CASGRDSTNYEQYF.

The rearrangement links TRBV6-5 to TRBJ1-2, with D possibly TRBD1 on 5 matching bases. The CDR3 runs to 12 residues. With 8 bases removed from V and 4 bases from J, the gap between germline ends came to 11 bases. Germline V gene sequence: CDR1 MNHEY, CDR2 SVGAGI. This CDR3 is CASRSGGYGYTF. As DNA, the CDR3 is TGTGCCAGCCGATCCGGGGGCTATGGCTACACCTTC.

This chain uses TRBV6-5 with TRBJ1-4; D gene uncertain. This CDR3 is 14 amino acids long. Between the trimmed V and J ends, which lost 5 bases and 8 bases, there was a span of 15 bases. Per the germline V gene, CDR1 is MNHEY and CDR2 is SVGAGI. CDR3 sequence reads: CASSNGRTAEKLFF. CDR3 bases: TGTGCCAGCAGTAACGGACGGACGGCGGAAAAACTGTTTTTT.